The source of this TCR beta chain is a study of regulatory T cells in long-lasting Graves disease. This sample's time point: newly diagnosed GD, antithyroid drugs for less than 3 months. RNA extracted from PBMCs served as the sequencing template. Germline trimming cut 6 bases from V and 2 bases from J; bases unmatched to any gene: 4. This CDR3 spans 14 amino acids. CDR1 is LGHNA and CDR2 is YNFKEQ in the germline V gene. According to the study, TCR beta libraries were built with iRepertoire HTBI primers and CDR3-region Arm-PCR. TCRdb used MiXCR to reprocess the multiplex PCR reads, holding one entry per CDR3 protein. The sample carries about 330,000 distinct CDR3 sequences, 15% to 20% recorded once. These same data were also listed under a study on T cells in Graves' hyperthyroidism and ophthalmopathy.

The rearrangement uses TRBV4-2 and TRBJ1-2, with 9 bases matching TRBD1. This sample comprised peripheral blood mononuclear cells (PBMCs), obtained at new diagnosis, from a patient treated with antithyroid drugs. The source is a woman between 18 and 29 years old with Graves disease. In DNA, the CDR3 is TGTGCCAGCAGACGGACAGGGGCAAACTATGGCTACACCTTC. It translates to CASRRTGANYGYTF.